A selection of T cell receptor beta chains follows, all from one sample in a study of OX40 agonist ivuxolimab in advanced cancers. Profiling relied on immunoSEQ multiplex PCR, and the TCRdb table lists in-frame clones only, not all of them. The sample carries 65,000 to 90,000 clones, 90% to 95% recorded once. Material: CD4+ or CD8+ T cells sorted from blood, obtained in a trial of the OX40 agonist ivuxolimab. The receptors derive from an adult with an advanced solid tumor such as melanoma, head and neck, liver or kidney cancer. The CDR3 runs from the conserved cysteine through the conserved F or W. A D gene is named only where the DNA matches it firmly. Clone size is not always given. Where it is, it says once, few, many or a class for expanded clones.

-	-	TRBV6-1	TRBJ1-4	CASSELSWGAREKLFF	TGTGCCAGCAGTGAACTATCCTGGGGGGCTCGTGAAAAACTGTTTTTT
-	TRBD1	TRBV6-5	TRBJ1-2	CASSYSGQAPYGYTF	TGTGCCAGCAGTTACTCCGGACAGGCGCCATATGGCTACACCTTC
-	TRBD2	TRBV27	TRBJ2-7	CASPGGQILSYEQYF	TGTGCCAGCCCGGGGGGTCAGATCCTCTCCTACGAGCAGTACTTC
-	TRBD1	TRBV11-2	TRBJ1-1	CASSGQGGTEAFF	TGTGCCAGCAGCGGACAGGGGGGAACTGAAGCTTTCTTT
-	-	TRBV11-2	TRBJ1-4	CASSLERGPDEKLFF	TGTGCCAGCAGCTTAGAGCGGGGGCCCGATGAAAAACTGTTTTTT
-	-	TRBV6-1	TRBJ2-3	CASSVPQTTDTQYF	TGTGCCAGCAGTGTTCCGCAAACCACAGATACGCAGTATTTT
-	TRBD2	TRBV9	TRBJ2-1	CASSPGLAGVNEQFF	TGTGCCAGCAGCCCGGGACTAGCGGGAGTCAATGAGCAGTTCTTC
-	-	TRBV7-2	TRBJ2-7	CASSLMSGKTYEQYF	TGTGCCAGCAGCTTAATGTCAGGAAAAACCTACGAGCAGTACTTC
-	TRBD1	TRBV28	TRBJ1-1	CASSLQGGEAFF	TGTGCCAGCAGTCTACAGGGGGGCGAAGCTTTCTTT
once	-	TRBV28	TRBJ1-2	CASREGLVTNYGYTF	TGTGCCAGCAGAGAGGGCCTGGTGACTAACTATGGCTACACCTTC
-	-	TRBV18	TRBJ1-1	CASSPPGRGYAFF	TGTGCCAGCTCACCACCGGGTCGGGGATACGCTTTCTTT
-	-	TRBV5-1	TRBJ2-7	CASRPEAVGYEQYF	TGCGCCAGCAGACCCGAGGCGGTGGGATACGAGCAGTACTTC
-	-	TRBV27	TRBJ1-6	CASSPGRFNSPLHF	TGTGCCAGCAGTCCGGGACGGTTCAATTCACCCCTCCACTTT
few	-	TRBV20-1	TRBJ1-1	CSEDSEAFF	TGCAGTGAGGACAGCGAAGCTTTCTTT
-	TRBD2	TRBV19	TRBJ2-7	CASSTTSGKAYEQYF	TGTGCCAGTAGTACCACTAGCGGAAAAGCCTACGAGCAGTACTTC
-	-	TRBV19	TRBJ2-7	CASRRTASYEQYF	TGTGCCAGTAGAAGGACAGCTTCCTACGAGCAGTACTTC
-	-	TRBV10-3	TRBJ2-1	CAISNSGEPYNEQFF	TGTGCCATCAGTAACTCAGGGGAACCCTACAATGAGCAGTTCTTC
-	TRBD2	TRBV28	TRBJ2-7	CASSQTSGRPYEQYF	TGTGCCAGCAGTCAAACTAGCGGGAGGCCCTACGAGCAGTACTTC
-	TRBD1	TRBV18	TRBJ1-1	CASSPRDSLRNTEAFF	TGTGCCAGCTCACCACGGGACAGTTTGAGGAACACTGAAGCTTTCTTT
-	-	TRBV28	TRBJ1-3	CASSLEQGGSGNTIYF	TGTGCCAGCAGTTTAGAACAGGGCGGCTCTGGAAACACCATATATTTT
-	TRBD2	TRBV5-1	TRBJ2-4	CASSWVAGGKNIQYF	TGCGCCAGCAGCTGGGTAGCGGGAGGGAAAAACATTCAGTACTTC
-	-	TRBV19	TRBJ2-7	CASSIVPDAAEQYF	TGTGCCAGTAGTATAGTTCCTGACGCCGCCGAGCAGTACTTC
-	-	TRBV7-2	TRBJ2-7	CASSLGASSYEQYF	TGTGCCAGCAGCTTAGGTGCCAGCTCCTACGAGCAGTACTTC
-	-	TRBV10-2	TRBJ1-4	CASSAAVVGELFF	TGCGCCAGCAGTGCCGCGGTAGTCGGAGAACTGTTTTTT
-	TRBD1	TRBV10-1	TRBJ1-2	CASSPGQFYGYTF	TGCGCCAGCAGCCCGGGACAGTTCTATGGCTACACCTTC
-	-	TRBV9	TRBJ2-2	CASSTGLDTGELFF	TGTGCCAGCAGCACGGGATTGGACACCGGGGAGCTGTTTTTT
-	-	TRBV5-5	TRBJ1-5	CASSLPSPNQPQHF	TGTGCCAGCAGCCTTCCGAGCCCCAATCAGCCCCAGCATTTT
-	-	TRBV6-1	TRBJ2-3	CASSPIDTQYF	TGTGCCAGCAGTCCCATCGATACGCAGTATTTT
-	-	TRBV11-1	TRBJ2-7	CASSLSSGPSYEQYF	TGTGCCAGCAGCTTAAGTTCGGGCCCTTCCTACGAGCAGTACTTC
-	TRBD2	TRBV25-1	TRBJ2-5	CASSAGTTWRETQYF	TGTGCCAGCAGTGCGGGGACTACCTGGCGGGAGACCCAGTACTTC
-	-	TRBV5-4	TRBJ1-2	CASSTEGYGYTF	TGTGCCAGCAGCACAGAGGGCTATGGCTACACCTTC
-	TRBD2	TRBV9	TRBJ2-1	CASSVRGAGGRTINNEQFF	TGTGCCAGCAGCGTCCGAGGAGCGGGAGGGCGAACAATCAACAATGAGCAGTTCTTC
-	-	TRBV10-3	TRBJ2-3	CAISAAGGRDGTQYF	TGTGCCATCAGCGCCGCCGGAGGCCGAGACGGTACGCAGTATTTT
few	-	TRBV30	TRBJ1-1	CAWSSLAHTEAFF	TGTGCCTGGAGTTCCCTAGCCCACACTGAAGCTTTCTTT
-	-	TRBV5-1	TRBJ1-4	CASAQDSTNEKLFF	TGCGCCAGTGCCCAGGACAGCACTAATGAAAAACTGTTTTTT
-	-	TRBV7-2	TRBJ2-5	CASSPARGETQYF	TGTGCCAGCAGCCCAGCCAGGGGAGAGACCCAGTACTTC
-	-	TRBV7-9	TRBJ2-5	CASSQVLETQYF	TGTGCCAGCAGCCAGGTTTTGGAGACCCAGTACTTC
-	-	TRBV18	TRBJ1-1	CASSPMEVNTEAFF	TGTGCCAGCTCACCCATGGAGGTAAACACTGAAGCTTTCTTT
-	TRBD2	TRBV6-6	TRBJ2-7	CASSYVTSGSEQYF	TGTGCCAGCAGTTACGTCACTAGCGGGAGCGAGCAGTACTTC
-	-	TRBV28	TRBJ1-2	CASSPGVRGYTF	TGTGCCAGCAGTCCGGGGGTGCGTGGCTACACCTTC
few	-	TRBV28	TRBJ1-2	CGTVYYGYTF	TGTGGAACGGTATACTATGGCTACACCTTC
-	-	TRBV2	TRBJ1-5	CASHRDLSGLSGNQPQHF	TGTGCCAGTCACCGGGACCTGAGCGGCCTTTCTGGCAATCAGCCCCAGCATTTT
-	-	TRBV28	TRBJ2-5	CASSLDREAQYF	TGTGCCAGCAGTTTAGACAGGGAGGCCCAGTACTTC
once	-	TRBV7-3	TRBJ1-5	CASSLGQQSHHQPQHF	TGTGCCAGCAGCCTTGGACAACAAAGTCACCATCAGCCCCAGCATTTT
few	-	TRBV9	TRBJ2-5	CASSVGVWQDQETQYF	TGTGCCAGCAGCGTAGGTGTTTGGCAGGATCAAGAGACCCAGTACTTC
-	-	TRBV19	TRBJ1-5	CASSTGSNQPQHF	TGTGCCAGTAGTACGGGTAGCAATCAGCCCCAGCATTTT
-	-	TRBV5-6	TRBJ1-1	CASSSSGENTEAFF	TGTGCCAGCAGCTCATCAGGGGAGAACACTGAAGCTTTCTTT